This T cell receptor (beta chain) was sequenced in a study of beta chain features in type 1 diabetes. Study results and limitations: Type 1 diabetes patients had TCRB CDR3s that were shorter (moderately but significantly so) in all four CD4+ subsets.

The CDR3 sequence is 11 residues long. CDR1 and CDR2 from the germline V gene are SGHTA and FQGNSA. The V end was cut by 5 bases, the J end by 4 bases, with 5 bases between. Every isolated RNA sample was fully reverse transcribed, so sequencing captured expressed TCRB transcripts. Only in-frame clones appear in the TCRdb table, and some are missing; sequencing was by immunoSEQ multiplex PCR. This repertoire shows some 44,000 clones, approximately 70% found once; its top ten account for about 2%. This clone occurred once. Antigen specificity is unknown. The V and J genes are TRBV7-2 and TRBJ1-1; no firm D call. This receptor was taken from a woman between 18 and 29 years old with type 1 diabetes. Sequences were obtained from Tregs from blood. The CDR3 sequence is CASSRVTEAFF. CDR3 nucleotide sequence: TGTGCCAGCAGCCGGGTCACTGAAGCTTTCTTT.